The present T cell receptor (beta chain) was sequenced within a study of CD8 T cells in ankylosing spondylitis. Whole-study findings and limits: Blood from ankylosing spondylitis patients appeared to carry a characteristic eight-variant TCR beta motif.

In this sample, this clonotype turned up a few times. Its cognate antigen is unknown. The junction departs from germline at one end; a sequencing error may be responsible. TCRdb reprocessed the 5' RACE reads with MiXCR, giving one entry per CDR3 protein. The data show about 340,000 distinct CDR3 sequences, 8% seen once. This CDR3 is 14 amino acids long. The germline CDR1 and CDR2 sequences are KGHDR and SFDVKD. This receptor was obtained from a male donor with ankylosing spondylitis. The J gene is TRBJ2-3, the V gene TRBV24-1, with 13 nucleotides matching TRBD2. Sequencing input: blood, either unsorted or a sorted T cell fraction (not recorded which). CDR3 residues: CAARTSGSADTQYF. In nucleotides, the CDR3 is TGTGCCGCCAGGACTAGCGGGAGTGCAGATACGCAGTATTTT.